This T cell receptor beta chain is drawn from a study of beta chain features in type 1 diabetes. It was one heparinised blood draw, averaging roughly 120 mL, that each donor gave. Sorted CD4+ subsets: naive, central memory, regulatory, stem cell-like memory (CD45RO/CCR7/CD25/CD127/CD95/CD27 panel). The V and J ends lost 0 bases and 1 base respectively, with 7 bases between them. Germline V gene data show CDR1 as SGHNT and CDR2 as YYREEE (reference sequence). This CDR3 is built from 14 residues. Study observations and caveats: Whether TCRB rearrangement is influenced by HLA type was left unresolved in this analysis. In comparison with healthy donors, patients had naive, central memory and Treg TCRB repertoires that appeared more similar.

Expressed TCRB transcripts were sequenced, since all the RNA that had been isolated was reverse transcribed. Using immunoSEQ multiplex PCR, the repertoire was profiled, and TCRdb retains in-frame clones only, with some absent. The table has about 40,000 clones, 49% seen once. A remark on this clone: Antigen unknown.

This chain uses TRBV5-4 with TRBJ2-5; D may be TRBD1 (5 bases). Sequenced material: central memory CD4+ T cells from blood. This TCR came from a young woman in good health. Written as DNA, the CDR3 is TGTGCCAGCAGCTTGGACAGGACCCAAGAGACCCAGTACTTC. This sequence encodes CASSLDRTQETQYF.